Following are 26 T cell receptor beta chains from one sample sequenced in a study of T cells in tumors after PD-1 blockade (dated by TCRdb to 2018 to 2020). The time point label of this sample denotes: after anti-PD-1 therapy. The method was the immunoSEQ multiplex PCR assay. Not all clones reach the TCRdb copy of this immuneACCESS table, which keeps in-frame sequences only. Checked studies attribute under half of the gap to unresolved V genes and leave the rest unexplained. This sample has fewer than 40,000 clones in its table, and approximately 73% of those were observed once. The top ten constitute about two fifths of the sample. The sequenced sample was PBMCs, obtained after anti-PD-1 treatment. These receptors were taken from a human donor with basal cell carcinoma.

The sample holds one count of this clone. DNA of the CDR3: TGTGCCAGCCACCGCCTAGGACATCCCCCATATTTGTATCAGCCCCAGCATTTT. Translating gives CASHRLGHPPYLYQPQHF. V is TRBV19 and J is TRBJ1-5; D might be TRBD1 (5 bases). The CDR3 has 18 amino acids. V was clipped by 9 bases and J by 5 bases, with 29 bases between them. Germline loops: CDR1 LNHDA, CDR2 SQIVND (reference sequence).

The chain carries TRBV28 and TRBJ1-6; 9 bases map to TRBD1. The CDR3 totals 15 residues. V trimming: 2 bases; J trimming: 11 bases; junction bases outside the gene matches: 7. Germline CDR1 reads MDHEN; CDR2 reads SYDVKM. In DNA, the CDR3 is TGTGCCAGCAGTTTAGACGACAGGGGGAGGCCACCCCTCCACTTT. Translated: CASSLDDRGRPPLHF.

The rearrangement uses TRBV6-5 and TRBJ2-7; 9 bases fit TRBD2. This CDR3 is 15 amino acids long. Germline V gives CDR1 MNHEY, CDR2 SVGAGI. V was pared by 7 bases and J by 6 bases, with 13 bases of the junction left unmatched. The CDR3 loop is CASNLSGGSSLEQYF. The CDR3 nucleotides read TGTGCCAGCAATCTTAGCGGGGGATCCTCCCTCGAGCAGTACTTC.

Only a few counts were recorded for this clone. The chain employs TRBV7-9 and TRBJ2-1; TRBD2 is a possible D gene (6 bases). V was clipped by 8 bases and J by 4 bases, with 9 bases between them. The CDR3 covers 12 residues. From germline, CDR1 is SEHNR and CDR2 FQNEAQ (reference sequence). CDR3 residues: CASSGTYNEQFF. The DNA of the CDR3 is TGTGCCAGCTCCGGGACTTACAATGAGCAGTTCTTC.

The chain is built from TRBV7-3 and TRBJ2-1; maybe TRBD2 (6 bases). This CDR3 comprises 14 residues. Germline V gene data show CDR1 as SGHTA and CDR2 as FQGTGA. Trimming removed 3 bases from V and 6 bases from J, with 12 bases in between. The CDR3 coding sequence is TGTGCCAGCAGCTTGGGGACTGTACCCAATGAGCAGTTCTTC. It encodes CASSLGTVPNEQFF. The full variable domain, rest sourced from reference TRBV7-3 and TRBJ2-1, is GAGVSQTPSNKVTEKGKYVELRCDPISGHTALYWYRQSLGQGPEFLIYFQGTGAADDSGLPNDRFFAVRPEGSVSTLKIQRTERGDSAVYLCASSLGTVPNEQFFGPGTRLTVL.

V gene TRBV29-1 combines with J gene TRBJ2-5; 8 bases map to TRBD1. CDR1 and CDR2 (germline): SQVTM, ANQGSEA. This CDR3 is built from 12 residues. The V segment lost 7 bases and the J segment 3 bases; nucleotides outside the gene matches: 4. CDR3 sequence: CSARTGKETQYF. CDR3 nucleotides: TGCAGCGCCAGGACAGGGAAAGAGACCCAGTACTTC.

The chain is built from TRBV30 and TRBJ2-7, with 7 positions matching TRBD2. The germline V gene has CDR1 GTSNPN and CDR2 SVGIG (reference sequence). The length of the CDR3 is 13 residues. V lost 2 bases, J lost 6 bases, and 7 bases stayed unmatched. CDR3 sequence: CAWSRSGVPEQYF. The CDR3 nucleotides are TGTGCCTGGAGTCGGAGCGGGGTCCCCGAGCAGTACTTC.

The chain has TRBV5-1 and TRBJ2-3; TRBD1 agrees at 7 bases. Unmatched junction bases numbered 8, after V lost 3 bases and J lost 4 bases. The length of the CDR3 is 15 residues. Looked up from germline, CDR1 is SGHRS and CDR2 is YFSETQ. The CDR3 sequence: CASSYSNTGADTQYF. The CDR3 region has the DNA TGCGCCAGCAGCTATAGCAACACAGGGGCAGATACGCAGTATTTT.

V usage is TRBV6-4 and J usage is TRBJ2-2; TRBD1 aligns across 9 bases. V was pared by 6 bases and J by 3 bases, with 5 bases of the junction left unmatched. The CDR3 sequence is 15 residues long. Germline-derived CDR1 and CDR2 are MRHNA and SNTAGT. The CDR3 region has the DNA TGTGCCAGCAGCCCGGGACAGGGTGACACCGGGGAGCTGTTTTTT. Translating it yields CASSPGQGDTGELFF.

Notes on this clone: At one end, the junction sequence differs from germline, possibly due to a read error. The chain combines TRBV15 with TRBJ1-3, with TRBD1 matching 9 bases. The CDR3 loop spans 14 amino acids. Per the germline V gene, CDR1 is LNHNV and CDR2 is YYDKDF (reference sequence). The CDR3 loop is CATSRRQGVNFLHF. The DNA of the CDR3 is TGTGCCACCAGCAGGAGACAGGGGGTTAATTTTTTGCATTTT. The entire variable domain, with the rest obtained from reference TRBV15 and TRBJ1-3, is as follows: DAMVIQNPRYQVTQFGKPVTLSCSQTLNHNVMYWYQQKSSQAPKLLFHYYDKDFNNEADTPDNFQSRRPNTSFCFLDIRSPGLGDTAMYLCATSRRQGVNFLHFGEGSWLTVV.

The chain employs TRBV12-3 or TRBV12-4 and TRBJ2-3; D is unresolved. Between the trimmed V and J ends, which lost 6 bases and 2 bases, there was a span of 3 bases. The CDR3 is 11 residues long. The CDR3 here is CASSNTDTQYF. DNA for the CDR3: TGTGCCAGCAGCAACACAGATACGCAGTATTTT.

This chain uses TRBV19 with TRBJ2-1; no clear D. Trimming left V 0 bases short and J 8 bases short, with 17 bases between. The CDR3 length is 16 residues. The germline V gene encodes CDR1 LNHDA and CDR2 SQIVND (reference sequence). CDR3 in DNA: TGTGCCAGTAGTATAGATGAGACTGCCCTCTGGGATGAGCAGTTCTTC. Protein: CASSIDETALWDEQFF.

V is TRBV6-5 and J is TRBJ2-7; no firm D call. The V gene lost 0 bases and the J gene lost 5 bases, with 11 bases spanning the gap. The CDR3 has 14 residues. Germline loops: CDR1 MNHEY, CDR2 SVGAGI. CDR3 loop: CASSYSFSLDEQYF. Here the CDR3 DNA reads TGTGCCAGCAGTTACTCTTTCAGCCTAGACGAGCAGTACTTC.

The rearrangement joins TRBV7-3 to TRBJ2-1, with 10 nucleotides matching TRBD1. Losses at the gene ends were 5 bases for V and 9 bases for J; bases not matched to a gene: 7. Germline loops: CDR1 SGHTA, CDR2 FQGTGA. There are 14 residues in the CDR3. CDR3 DNA sequence: TGTGCCAGCAGCCTGGGACAGGGGTTCGGTGAGCAGTTCTTC. It specifies CASSLGQGFGEQFF.

The chain carries TRBV7-2 and TRBJ2-5; the D call may be TRBD1 or TRBD2 (6 bases each). CDR3 length: 15 residues. The germline V gene encodes CDR1 SGHTA and CDR2 FQGNSA. V was clipped by 3 bases and J by 5 bases, with 16 bases between them. The CDR3 DNA is TGTGCCAGCAGCTTTGGGGTCGGGGGCGTTGAGACCCAGTACTTC. Its protein is CASSFGVGGVETQYF.

The chain joins TRBV25-1 to TRBJ1-1; 8 bases are shared with TRBD1. The V and J ends lost 2 bases and 1 base, in that order; junction bases with no gene match: 9. The CDR3 extends over 17 amino acids. Germline V lookup: CDR1 MGHDK, CDR2 SYGVNS. The CDR3 bases are TGTGCCAGCAGTGAAGTGGGGCAGGGGGCTCGGAACACTGAAGCTTTCTTT. It yields the protein CASSEVGQGARNTEAFF.

This chain uses TRBV19 with TRBJ1-1, with a weak D call TRBD1 (5 bases). The CDR3 length is 15 residues. V was cut by 6 bases and J by 6 bases, with 20 bases left in between. Germline V gene sequence: CDR1 LNHDA, CDR2 SQIVND (reference sequence). The CDR3 region has the DNA TGTGCCAGTAGGCAACTCCGGGACGGGAAATCTGAAGCTTTCTTT. It encodes CASRQLRDGKSEAFF. Complete variable domain (other parts from reference TRBV19 and TRBJ1-1): DGGITQSPKYLFRKEGQNVTLSCEQNLNHDAMYWYRQDPGQGLRLIYYSQIVNDFQKGDIAEGYSVSREKKESFPLTVTSAQKNPTAFYLCASRQLRDGKSEAFFGQGTRLTVV.

This clone was counted a few times. The V call is TRBV19, the J call TRBJ2-2; D is perhaps TRBD1 (5 bases). Germline V gives CDR1 LNHDA, CDR2 SQIVND (reference sequence). Trimming left V 5 bases short and J 6 bases short, with 16 bases between. This CDR3 has 15 residues. CDR3 loop: CASSGAGSGAGELFF. The CDR3, as DNA: TGTGCCAGTAGTGGGGCAGGGTCGGGCGCCGGGGAGCTGTTTTTT.

V usage is TRBV24-1 and J usage is TRBJ2-1; 11 bases map to TRBD2. V shed 1 base, J shed 10 bases, and the junction held 8 bases outside the gene matches. This CDR3 has 16 amino acids. Germline CDR1 and CDR2: KGHDR and SFDVKD. DNA for the CDR3: TGTGCCACCAGTGATTTCGGGCTAGCGGGAGGTCAAGAGCAGTTCTTC. It is translated as CATSDFGLAGGQEQFF.

The chain carries TRBV6-1 and TRBJ2-7; TRBD2 matches at 9 bases. The CDR3 loop spans 15 amino acids. In germline, CDR1 is MNHNS, CDR2 SASEGT. V was clipped by 2 bases and J by 5 bases; unmatched bases: 7. CDR3 sequence: CASSEMGLANDEQYF. CDR3 nucleotides: TGTGCCAGCAGTGAAATGGGACTAGCTAATGACGAGCAGTACTTC.

The genes are TRBV5-8 and TRBJ2-3; D is undetermined. The V and J ends lost 4 bases and 3 bases respectively, with 12 bases between them. Germline CDR1 and CDR2: SGHTS and YDEGEE. The CDR3 extends over 14 amino acids. CDR3 in DNA: TGTGCCAGCAGCCTCCCGGCTGGAACAGATACGCAGTATTTT. Its protein is CASSLPAGTDTQYF. Variable domain in full (rest from reference TRBV5-8 and TRBJ2-3): EAGVTQSPTHLIKTRGQQATLRCSPISGHTSVYWYQQALGLGLQFLLWYDEGEERNRGNFPPRFSGRQFPNYSSELNVNALELEDSALYLCASSLPAGTDTQYFGPGTRLTVL.

This rearrangement joins TRBV18 to TRBJ1-2; 7 nucleotides match TRBD1. V was pared by 5 bases and J by 8 bases, with 8 bases of the junction left unmatched. The CDR3 extends over 13 amino acids. CDR1 and CDR2 (germline): KGHSH, LQKENI. For the CDR3, the DNA is TGTGCCAGCTCAGGGACAGAACGGGGAGGCTACACCTTC. This encodes CASSGTERGGYTF.

The rearrangement uses TRBV7-2 and TRBJ2-4; no clear D. Trimming pared 0 bases from V and 3 bases from J, leaving 6 bases between. The CDR3 length is 14 residues. From germline, CDR1 is SGHTA and CDR2 FQGNSA. The CDR3 coding sequence is TGTGCCAGCAGCTTAGCCGCCGGCAAAAACATTCAGTACTTC. Its protein is CASSLAAGKNIQYF.

The table lists this clone with a count of one. The rearrangement uses TRBV9 and TRBJ1-3; D is perhaps TRBD1 (6 bases). Trimming shortened V by 5 bases and J by 3 bases, and 12 bases separated the two germline ends. The germline V gene has CDR1 SGDLS and CDR2 YYNGEE. The CDR3 is made up of 14 amino acids. The CDR3 spells CASRRGDGGNTIYF. The CDR3 region has the DNA TGTGCCAGCAGAAGGGGGGATGGTGGAAACACCATATATTTT.

The rearrangement joins TRBV5-4 to TRBJ1-1, with D perhaps matching TRBD1 (5 bases). V lost 4 bases and J 7 bases, leaving 11 bases between the germline ends. CDR3 length: 12 amino acids. The germline gives CDR1 SGHNT, CDR2 YYREEE (reference sequence). CDR3: CASSQGRYEAFF. Written as DNA, the CDR3 is TGTGCCAGCAGCCAGGGACGGTATGAAGCTTTCTTT.

A few counts support this clone. The chain links TRBV24-1 to TRBJ1-2; 7 bases map to TRBD1. The germline V gene encodes CDR1 KGHDR and CDR2 SFDVKD. This CDR3 is built from 15 residues. The trim removed 4 bases at V and 1 base at J, leaving 5 bases unmatched. CDR3 sequence (DNA): TGTGCCACCAGTGACCCGACAGGGAATAACTATGGCTACACCTTC. Translation: CATSDPTGNNYGYTF.